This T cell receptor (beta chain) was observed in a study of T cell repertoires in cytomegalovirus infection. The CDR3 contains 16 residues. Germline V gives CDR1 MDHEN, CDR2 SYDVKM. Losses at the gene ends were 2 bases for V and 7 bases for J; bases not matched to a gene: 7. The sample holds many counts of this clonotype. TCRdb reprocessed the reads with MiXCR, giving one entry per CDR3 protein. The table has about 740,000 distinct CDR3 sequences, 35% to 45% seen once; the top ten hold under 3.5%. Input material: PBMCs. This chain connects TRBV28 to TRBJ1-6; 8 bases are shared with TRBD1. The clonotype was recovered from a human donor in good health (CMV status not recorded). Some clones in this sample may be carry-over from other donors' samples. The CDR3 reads CASSLRAGGLNSPLHF. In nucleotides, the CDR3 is TGTGCCAGCAGTTTACGGGCAGGGGGCTTAAATTCACCCCTCCACTTT.